This note documents a single TCR beta chain sequence. This specimen comes from a study of blood T cell repertoires in COVID-19. The wider study: Donors in the United States, Italy and Spain gave samples during acute or convalescent COVID-19. In each case, the material was cDNA or gDNA derived from T cells, B-cell-depleted T cells, or PBMCs.

Those enrolled in Seattle joined during active infection and were followed longitudinally afterward. In the authors' workflow: Amplification with reference gene primers provided the estimates of nucleated cell counts. The repertoire was sequenced with immunoSEQ multiplex PCR; TCRdb's copy has only in-frame clones and lacks some. Clone size and the V and J calls come from that table; the DNA yielded D and trimming. The table has hundreds of thousands of clones, 75% to 90% seen once. V dropped 3 bases and J dropped 6; count of bases not matched to a gene: 8. CDR3 length equals 15 residues. Looked up from germline, CDR1 is MDHEN and CDR2 is SYDVKM.

The gene calls are TRBV28 and TRBJ2-1, with 7 bases aligning to TRBD2. This TCR was sampled from a man aged 18 to 29 with COVID-19, enrolled during active disease. Specimen: peripheral blood. This CDR3 is CASSLPGGLLNEQFF. CDR3 in DNA: TGTGCCAGCAGTTTGCCGGGAGGCCTCCTCAATGAGCAGTTCTTC.